This T cell receptor beta chain was found in a study of shared clonotypes between healthy human individuals (TCRdb year 2020). Context from the whole study: The cohort included a few men and a couple of women between 18 and 49 years of age. Different laboratories and diverse techniques were used to prepare libraries and sequence TCR repertoires, to increase sequencing depth and limit assay-specific biases. For each donor, CD4 naive and CD4 memory were each given three plates, CD8 naive was given two plates, and CD8 memory was given one plate. Blood TCR repertoires of several healthy adults were deeply sequenced to estimate repertoire size and the extent of clonotype sharing between individuals. Leukapheresis yielded between about 0.9 and 10 billion PBMCs per donor. Summary of the overall study and its limitations: Roughly 5% of naive CD4, 3.5% of naive CD8, approximately 2.2% of memory CD4, and 0.35% to 0.5% of memory CD8 clonotypes were shared across several donors. Sampling was restricted to blood, and TCR repertoires in tissues likely differ from the TCR repertoires found in blood. Naive subsets generally had larger estimated clonotype richness than memory subsets did. Pairwise subsampling led to the expectation that sequencing depth would affect the degree of clonotype sharing among donors. The small number of donors limited the genetic and exposure-history diversity represented. Even with the large sequencing depth, rarefaction of the sorted-subset datasets indicated that sequencing was incomplete. Compared with non-shared clonotypes, the clonotypes found in all four sorted-subset donors had higher generation probabilities.

Sequences PRHDT (CDR1) and FYEKMQ (CDR2) are obtained from the germline V gene (reference sequence). The V end loses 5 bases and the J end loses 6 bases, and a stretch of 14 bases separates them. The CDR3, from cysteine to phenylalanine, totals 14 residues. Only CDR3 DNA is held: 42 bases, read in frame from base 1. Using the deep immunoSEQ assay, multiplex PCR amplified TCR CDR3 regions from genomic DNA. Genomic DNA extracted from each cell subset was distributed evenly over all wells of several immunoSEQ 96-well plates, and each plate served as one replicate. Each replicate PCR for sorted subsets received about 220 ng genomic DNA, equal to about 30,000 T cell genomes. Purified libraries were measured with a Qubit 3.0 fluorometer, size-checked on a Bioanalyzer 2100, and measured again with the KAPA Library Quantification kit. Every immunoSEQ 96-well plate was sequenced on a separate single-read 150-cycle Illumina NextSeq 550 flow cell. The authors' pipeline ran thus. The immunoSEQ output contained only junctional sequences without quality scores, so filtering could not match that applied to full-length reads. Sequences were annotated with PyIR, a Python wrapper for IgBLAST v1.9, using IMGT germline references to assign V/J genes and CDR3. Any read was removed if the V/J assignment was weak (E-value above 1e-6), the CDR3 was missing, or the read contained stop codons, out-of-frame junctions, or ambiguous translated residues. V3J clonotypes were defined as sequences sharing an identical inferred V gene, J gene, and CDR3 amino acid sequence. To compute the percentage overlap between repertoires, the number of shared unique clonotypes was divided by the size of the smaller repertoire. Repertoire richness was assessed with RTK rarefaction, the Chao1 estimator, and Recon v2.1 estimates of unobserved clonotypes. Generation probabilities were computed with OLGA for all TCRbeta clonotypes obtained by the gDNA method from several donors. TCRdb stores this immuneACCESS table with in-frame sequences only. Part of the clones is absent; in the studies checked, under half of the shortfall reflects unresolved V genes, and no reason is known for the rest. Clone size and the V and J calls come from that table; the DNA yielded D and trimming. The sample table holds about 2 million clones, of which around 96% were seen once. The top ten clones comprise around 1% of the sample.

Points on this clone: Its specific antigen is unknown. Within one base of it there is no much larger clone, and no base qualities were kept.

CD8 naive samples consisted of CD45RO-negative cells that were positively selected for CCR7, yielding a CD45RA+CCR7+ population without TemRA cells. The donors were healthy, HIV-negative adults with no recently reported acute infections or vaccinations. Every donor was a Caucasian adult residing in Nashville, Tennessee, USA. Blood was collected by leukapheresis, and PBMCs were isolated by Ficoll-Histopaque density gradient centrifugation and then cryopreserved in liquid nitrogen vapor phase. Analytical flow cytometry was used to check the purity and quantity of every magnetically sorted T cell population. Each sorted fraction had its genomic DNA isolated and then quantified by UV absorbance on a Nanodrop 2000c.

Source material: naive CD8+ T cells sorted from blood. What the cell subset or site label conveys for this sample: CD45RA+CCR7+. The sequence was obtained from a man younger than 35 in good health. The chain is made from TRBV13 and TRBJ2-1; the D region possibly corresponds to TRBD2 (5 bases align). The nucleotide sequence reads as follows: TGTGCCAGCAGCCGAATAATAGCGATCAATGAGCAGTTCTTC. It translates to CASSRIIAINEQFF. Extended through the reference TRBV13 and TRBJ2-1 proteins, this CDR3 yields the full variable domain: AAGVIQSPRHLIKEKRETATLKCYPIPRHDTVYWYQQGPGQDPQFLISFYEKMQSDKGSIPDRFSAQQFSDYHSELNMSSLELGDSALYFCASSRIIAINEQFFGPGTRLTVL.